The source of this TCR beta chain is a study of CD8+ T cells in alopecia areata. Study in general: Oral tofacitinib, 5 to 10 mg twice daily, was given in an open-label trial.

Following extraction, RNA underwent reverse transcription to cDNA, which served as the sequencing template. Assay used: immunoSEQ multiplex PCR; TCRdb lists only in-frame clones, some missing. Of about 130,000 clones in the sample, approximately 49% were seen once. This clone was counted only a few times. Its antigen is not identified. Study-wide points: Mice gave a clearer picture of TCR sharing than patients did, possibly for HLA-related reasons.

Looked up from germline, CDR1 is MNHEY and CDR2 is SMNVEV (reference sequence). Deletions cut 3 bases from V and 0 bases from J, with 12 bases between. The CDR3 is made up of 15 amino acids. The receptor was derived from a human donor with alopecia areata. The V and J genes are TRBV27 and TRBJ2-7; D is perhaps TRBD2 (5 bases). The sample was CD8+ T cells sorted from blood, taken at week 0. This chain's CDR3 is CASSFSGSGSYEQYF. DNA of the CDR3: TGTGCCAGCAGTTTTTCTGGGAGCGGCTCCTACGAGCAGTACTTC.